This passage covers 23 T cell receptor beta chains from one sample sequenced in a study of T-cell reconstitution after alpha-beta-depleted transplantation in children. The library targeted TCRbeta and was prepared with unique molecular identifiers. MiXCR, run by TCRdb on the PCR reads, gives a single entry per CDR3 protein. This table holds almost 250,000 distinct CDR3 sequences, roughly a quarter found once. The sequencing here drew on PBMCs, taken before TCRalphabeta/CD19-depleted stem cell transplant. The origin of the receptors is a girl aged 2-10 years with Fanconi anemia, due to receive a stem cell transplant.

The sample holds many counts of this clonotype. The chain joins TRBV20-1 to TRBJ2-7; 9 bases line up with TRBD1. This CDR3 has 14 residues. The J segment lost 5 bases and the V segment lost 3 bases, leaving 8 bases of the junction unmatched. Germline V CDR1 and CDR2: DFQATT, SNEGSKA (reference sequence). CDR3 DNA sequence: TGCAGTGCTAGCCGTCGGACAGGGGTCGACGAGCAGTACTTC. Its translation: CSASRRTGVDEQYF.

The V call is TRBV20-1, the J call TRBJ1-2, with D possibly TRBD1 on 5 matching bases. V was pared by 3 bases and J by 8 bases, with 13 bases between. This CDR3 region has 12 residues. Germline V CDR1 and CDR2: DFQATT, SNEGSKA (reference sequence). The CDR3 region has the DNA TGCAGTGCTAGTTCCGGGACCGGAGGCTACACCTTC. This encodes CSASSGTGGYTF.

The V call is TRBV3-1, the J call TRBJ1-3; D is uncertain. V gave up 0 bases and J gave up 5 bases, with 11 bases separating them. This CDR3 has 15 residues. The germline gives CDR1 LGHDT, CDR2 YNNKEL (reference sequence). The CDR3 region has the DNA TGTGCCAGCAGCCAAGATGTCGTCCAGAGAAACACCATATATTTT. It translates to CASSQDVVQRNTIYF.

V is TRBV6-5 and J is TRBJ1-2, with a tentative D call TRBD1 (6 bases). Between the trimmed V and J ends, which lost 8 bases and 2 bases, there was a span of 6 bases. Germline V gives CDR1 MNHEY, CDR2 SVGAGI. This CDR3 comprises 11 residues. CDR3 nucleotide sequence: TGTGCCAGCCAGGGGAACTATGGCTACACCTTC. Its translation is CASQGNYGYTF.

This clonotype was counted at least ten times. This sequence joins TRBV10-3 and TRBJ2-2, with D uncertain. Germline V gene lookup returns CDR1 ENHRY and CDR2 SYGVKD. Trimming took off 3 bases at V and 5 bases at J, with 4 bases between the two ends. The CDR3 extends over 12 amino acids. The CDR3 region is CAISDETGELFF. CDR3 sequence (DNA): TGTGCCATCAGTGACGAAACCGGGGAGCTGTTTTTT.

This clonotype was detected ten times or more. The J gene is TRBJ2-3, the V gene TRBV29-1, with D possibly being TRBD2 (5 bases). The CDR3 consists of 12 residues. The germline V gene encodes CDR1 SQVTM and CDR2 ANQGSEA. Trimming removed 4 bases at V and 4 bases at J, with 9 bases between. The CDR3 protein is CSVGGSSDTQYF. In DNA, the CDR3 is TGCAGCGTTGGAGGGAGTTCAGATACGCAGTATTTT.

The sample holds many counts of this clonotype. The gene calls are TRBV18 and TRBJ2-7, with 8 bases fitting TRBD1. The CDR3 sequence is 16 residues long. Per germline, CDR1 KGHSH and CDR2 LQKENI. V dropped 1 base and J dropped 4; count of bases not matched to a gene: 9. The CDR3, as DNA: TGTGCCAGCTCACCACGCGCAGGGGGCGCCCATTACGAGCAGTACTTC. This codes for CASSPRAGGAHYEQYF.

The sample holds a few counts of this clonotype. The V and J genes are TRBV4-2 and TRBJ1-2, with D unresolved. Germline lookup yields CDR1 LGHNA and CDR2 YNFKEQ. This CDR3 has 15 amino acids. Trimming removed 6 bases at V and 6 bases at J, with 20 bases between. CDR3 region: CASRNPGEGNDGYTF. DNA of the CDR3: TGTGCCAGCAGAAACCCTGGGGAAGGGAACGATGGCTACACCTTC.

A few counts support this clonotype. The chain employs TRBV30 and TRBJ1-2; D is perhaps TRBD1 (5 bases). Germline CDR1 is GTSNPN and CDR2 is SVGIG (reference sequence). V was cut by 3 bases and J by 8 bases, with 16 bases left in between. This CDR3 comprises 13 residues. CDR3 nucleotide sequence: TGTGCCTGGAGCGGGCCCAGGGTGGGCGGCTACACCTTC. The encoded protein is CAWSGPRVGGYTF.

This clonotype was counted only a few times. This chain connects TRBV28 to TRBJ2-7; no reliable D call. V was clipped by 7 bases and J by 0 bases, with 19 bases between them. CDR1 is MDHEN and CDR2 is SYDVKM in the germline V gene. The CDR3 totals 16 residues. CDR3 sequence (DNA): TGTGCCAGCATGGGGATATGGCATGCTAGCTCCTACGAGCAGTACTTC. It translates to CASMGIWHASSYEQYF. Full variable domain (remainder filled in from reference TRBV28 and TRBJ2-7): DVKVTQSSRYLVKRTGEKVFLECVQDMDHENMFWYRQDPGLGLRLIYFSYDVKMKEKGDIPEGYSVSREKKERFSLILESASTNQTSMYLCASMGIWHASSYEQYFGPGTRLTVT.

The chain employs TRBV7-3 and TRBJ1-1, with D tentatively TRBD1 (5 bases). The CDR3 is made up of 13 amino acids. The V gene's germline CDR1 is SGHTA and CDR2 FQGTGA. Between the trimmed V and J ends, which lost 1 base and 9 bases, there was a span of 12 bases. The CDR3 DNA sequence: TGTGCCAGCAGCTTAAAGAGGGGCGAGAAAGCTTTCTTT. Translating gives CASSLKRGEKAFF. Looking up the rest from reference TRBV7-3 and TRBJ1-1 gives the full variable domain: GAGVSQTPSNKVTEKGKYVELRCDPISGHTALYWYRQSLGQGPEFLIYFQGTGAADDSGLPNDRFFAVRPEGSVSTLKIQRTERGDSAVYLCASSLKRGEKAFFGQGTRLTVV.

The chain joins TRBV20-1 to TRBJ1-3, with a possible D match to TRBD1 (6 bases). CDR1 is DFQATT, CDR2 SNEGSKA, per germline (reference sequence). V dropped 3 bases and J dropped 0 bases, with 12 bases sitting between them. The CDR3 extends over 15 amino acids. The CDR3 region is CSAREQGYSGNTIYF. Written as DNA, the CDR3 is TGCAGTGCTAGGGAACAGGGCTACTCTGGAAACACCATATATTTT.

The rearrangement links TRBV23-1 to TRBJ2-1; D remains ambiguous. TRBV23-1 is marked as an open reading frame, function uncertain. V shed 0 bases and J shed 6 bases, with 6 bases lying between them. The CDR3 has 13 residues. CDR3 bases: TGCGCCAGCAGTCAATCGCCCGGCAATGAGCAGTTCTTC. The encoded protein is CASSQSPGNEQFF.

This clonotype was counted between two and nine times. The rearrangement links TRBV5-1 to TRBJ2-3; D gene unclear. CDR3 size: 17 residues. Trimming removed 0 bases at V and 0 bases at J, with 14 bases between. The germline CDR1 and CDR2 sequences are SGHRS and YFSETQ. This chain's CDR3 is CASSLGKLGTSTDTQYF. The CDR3 DNA sequence: TGCGCCAGCAGCTTGGGAAAGTTAGGAACTAGCACAGATACGCAGTATTTT. Together with reference TRBV5-1 and TRBJ2-3, the CDR3 gives the full variable domain: KAGVTQTPRYLIKTRGQQVTLSCSPISGHRSVSWYQQTPGQGLQFLFEYFSETQRNKGNFPGRFSGRQFSNSRSEMNVSTLELGDSALYLCASSLGKLGTSTDTQYFGPGTRLTVL.

This clonotype was counted many times. This sequence may be a read error, since a much larger clone differs from it by one base. The chain joins TRBV12-3 or TRBV12-4 to TRBJ2-7; D is ambiguous. The CDR3 consists of 11 residues. The V end lost 6 bases, the J end lost 0 bases, and 3 bases lay between the germline ends. The CDR3 bases are TGTGCCAGCAGACTCTCCTACGAGCAGTACTTC. It is translated as CASRLSYEQYF.

This clonotype was counted a few times. The chain uses TRBV20-1 and TRBJ2-7, with TRBD1 matching 11 bases. V dropped 5 bases and J dropped 3; count of bases not matched to a gene: 12. Per germline, CDR1 DFQATT and CDR2 SNEGSKA (reference sequence). The length of the CDR3 is 16 residues. The CDR3 reads CSASGQGANSLYEQYF. The DNA of the CDR3 is TGCAGTGCTTCCGGACAGGGGGCCAATTCCCTCTACGAGCAGTACTTC.

There are a few counts of this clonotype. The V gene is TRBV4-2, the J gene TRBJ2-2, with 11 bases that match TRBD2. The CDR3 consists of 17 residues. Germline V gene sequence: CDR1 LGHNA, CDR2 YNFKEQ. V gave up 3 bases and J gave up 4 bases; unmatched junction bases: 7. This CDR3 is CASSQGELAGGTGELFF. The CDR3, as DNA: TGTGCCAGCAGCCAGGGGGAGCTAGCGGGAGGCACCGGGGAGCTGTTTTTT.

The J gene is TRBJ2-3, the V gene TRBV4-2, with 8 positions matching TRBD2. Trimming removed 0 bases from V and 4 bases from J; junction bases left unmatched: 6. CDR3 length equals 16 residues. From germline, CDR1 is LGHNA and CDR2 YNFKEQ. The CDR3 nucleotides are TGTGCCAGCAGCCAAGATGGGACTAGTGTCCCAGATACGCAGTATTTT. It codes for CASSQDGTSVPDTQYF.

This clonotype was seen repeatedly, ten times or more. The rearrangement uses TRBV20-1 and TRBJ2-3; tentative D call: TRBD2 (6 bases). The ends were cut back, 3 bases at V and 7 bases at J, with 11 bases in the middle. CDR1 DFQATT and CDR2 SNEGSKA come from the germline V gene (reference sequence). The CDR3 length is 12 residues. Here the CDR3 reads CSASGDWYTQYF. The CDR3 DNA follows: TGCAGTGCTAGCGGGGACTGGTATACGCAGTATTTT.

This clonotype was detected ten times or more. The V gene is TRBV29-1, the J gene TRBJ2-3; 8 bases map to TRBD1. This CDR3 has 15 residues. V lost 5 bases to trimming and J lost 4 bases; unmatched junction nucleotides: 11. Germline CDR1 SQVTM, CDR2 ANQGSEA. CDR3 sequence reads: CSVPQGDIGADTQYF. As DNA, the CDR3 is TGCAGCGTTCCACAGGGGGACATTGGCGCAGATACGCAGTATTTT.

This clonotype occurred many times. The DNA of the CDR3 is TGCAGCGTTGTTATGCCTGGCTATGGCTACGAGCAGTACTTC. It yields the protein CSVVMPGYGYEQYF. The V call is TRBV29-1, the J call TRBJ2-7; D unclear. Germline V lookup: CDR1 SQVTM, CDR2 ANQGSEA. The CDR3 totals 14 residues. The V end lost 4 bases, the J end lost 3 bases, and 16 bases lay between the germline ends.

At least ten counts were recorded for this clonotype. The gene calls are TRBV21-1 and TRBJ2-3; TRBD2 was called by the table and not checked on the DNA. TRBV21-1 is assigned pseudogene status. The CDR3 is made up of 16 amino acids. The CDR3 nucleotides read TGTGCCAGCAGCGGACGGACTAGCGCGTGGACAGATACGCAGTATTTT. Its translation: CASSGRTSAWTDTQYF.

The chain recombines TRBV25-1 with TRBJ2-2, with D uncertain. With 1 base removed from V and 4 bases from J, the gap between germline ends came to 4 bases. Germline V gene sequence: CDR1 MGHDK, CDR2 SYGVNS. The CDR3 runs 13 residues. As DNA, the CDR3 is TGTGCCAGCAGTGAATTAGGCACCGGGGAGCTGTTTTTT. Its translation: CASSELGTGELFF.